Listed here are 25 T cell receptor beta chains from one sample, sequenced in a study of shared clonotypes between healthy human individuals. Data came from immunoSEQ multiplex PCR; TCRdb stores just in-frame clones and leaves some out. Of millions of clones in the sample, over 85% were seen once. Material for sequencing was naive CD4+ T cells sorted from blood. Noted subset: CD45RA+ positively selected. The receptor set was obtained from a young man in good health.

The chain is built from TRBV4-1 and TRBJ2-1, with unresolved D. Germline V gives CDR1 MGHRA, CDR2 YSYEKL. This CDR3 spans 13 amino acids. Trimming removed 3 bases at V and 8 bases at J, with 11 bases between. The CDR3 region has the DNA TGCGCCAGCAGCCACCTTAGCTCGGATGAGCAGTTCTTC. Translating gives CASSHLSSDEQFF.

In its sample, this clone was seen once. Other DNA sequences of this sample code for an identical CDR3. CDR3 sequence: CSVGTGNTEAFF. In DNA form, the CDR3 reads TGCAGCGTCGGGACCGGGAACACTGAAGCTTTCTTT. This chain links TRBV29-1 with TRBJ1-1; the D gene is possibly TRBD1 (5 bases). Trimming removed 6 bases at V and 1 base at J, with 9 bases between. The CDR3 has 12 amino acids. Germline-derived CDR1 and CDR2 are SQVTM and ANQGSEA. The full variable domain, in which reference TRBV29-1 and TRBJ1-1 provide the parts outside the CDR3, is SAVISQKPSRDICQRGTSLTIQCQVDSQVTMMFWYRQQPGQSLTLIATANQGSEATYESGFVIDKFPISRPNLTFSTLTVSNMSPEDSSIYLCSVGTGNTEAFFGQGTRLTVV.

The rearrangement links TRBV10-3 to TRBJ1-1; maybe TRBD1 (6 bases). CDR1 ENHRY and CDR2 SYGVKD come from the germline V gene. The CDR3 spans 14 residues. Trimming left V 1 base short and J 3 bases short, with 9 bases between. CDR3 sequence (DNA): TGTGCCATCAGTGAGTTAGCAGGGGACACTGAAGCTTTCTTT. It yields the protein CAISELAGDTEAFF.

In nucleotides, the CDR3 is TGTGCCACCAGCAGAGATCAGCTAGCGGGAGGAGAGACCCAGTACTTC. This encodes CATSRDQLAGGETQYF. This chain uses TRBV15 with TRBJ2-5, with 11 bases that match TRBD2. This CDR3 has 16 residues. CDR1 is LNHNV and CDR2 is YYDKDF in the germline V gene (reference sequence). With 0 bases clipped from V and 4 bases from J, the junction kept 4 bases outside the gene matches.

The rearrangement links TRBV7-2 to TRBJ2-6; TRBD2 agrees at 9 bases. The CDR3 totals 16 residues. The J segment lost 2 bases and the V segment lost 5 bases, leaving 4 bases of the junction unmatched. Germline loops: CDR1 SGHTA, CDR2 FQGNSA. The chain's CDR3 is CASSPLAGAGANVLTF. CDR3 DNA: TGTGCCAGCAGCCCGTTAGCGGGAGCTGGGGCCAACGTCCTGACTTTC.

The rearrangement uses TRBV5-1 and TRBJ1-1, with D tentatively TRBD1 (5 bases). The V end was cut by 0 bases, the J end by 4 bases, with 13 bases between. This CDR3 spans 15 amino acids. Germline values: CDR1 SGHRS, CDR2 YFSETQ. DNA of the CDR3: TGCGCCAGCAGCTTGGTCGCGGGGCAGGTCACTGAAGCTTTCTTT. Its translation: CASSLVAGQVTEAFF.

The chain couples TRBV2 to TRBJ2-7; no reliable D call. Looked up from germline, CDR1 is SNHLY and CDR2 is FYNNEI. V was cut by 0 bases and J by 3 bases, with 12 bases left in between. The CDR3 extends over 15 amino acids. The CDR3 here is CASSEAGKNGYEQYF. CDR3 bases: TGTGCCAGCAGTGAAGCGGGAAAAAATGGCTACGAGCAGTACTTC.

With regard to this clone: Other DNA sequences in this sample translate to the same CDR3. The CDR3 is CASSSEGDTQYF. In DNA form, the CDR3 reads TGTGCCAGCAGTTCCGAAGGGGATACGCAGTATTTT. This chain joins TRBV7-9 and TRBJ2-3, with no clear D. Germline V gene data show CDR1 as SEHNR and CDR2 as FQNEAQ (reference sequence). Trimming shortened V by 6 bases and J by 6 bases, and 10 bases separated the two germline ends. This CDR3 has 12 amino acids.

The rearrangement uses TRBV3-2 and TRBJ2-7; the D segment call TRBD2 is taken from the table without a DNA check. TRBV3-2 is flagged as a pseudogene. CDR3 length equals 9 residues. The CDR3 nucleotides read TGTGCCTTCGCCTACGAGCAGTACTTC. Its protein product is CAFAYEQYF.

In its sample, this clone was seen once. The chain joins TRBV5-1 to TRBJ2-5, with a possible D match to TRBD2 (6 bases). This CDR3 comprises 15 residues. V lost 3 bases and J lost 1, with 13 bases in between. Germline V CDR1 and CDR2: SGHRS, YFSETQ. CDR3 nucleotides: TGCGCCAGCAGCTCCCGTAGCGGAACCCAAGAGACCCAGTACTTC. Translating it yields CASSSRSGTQETQYF.

The chain has TRBV5-1 and TRBJ2-1; 8 nucleotides agree with TRBD1. The J segment lost 5 bases and the V segment lost 5 bases, leaving 9 bases of the junction unmatched. The CDR3 spans 15 residues. The germline V gene has CDR1 SGHRS and CDR2 YFSETQ. This chain's CDR3 is CASRAVTGDNNEQFF. The CDR3 DNA reads as TGCGCCAGCAGGGCTGTGACAGGGGATAACAATGAGCAGTTCTTC.

This chain uses TRBV7-9 with TRBJ1-6; D unclear. Germline values: CDR1 SEHNR, CDR2 FQNEAQ (reference sequence). The CDR3 extends over 15 amino acids. The germline V and J ends were trimmed by 1 base and 6 bases, with 10 bases remaining between them. The CDR3 DNA reads as TGTGCCAGCAGCTTAGAAGGAATTCCTAATTCACCCCTCCACTTT. The encoded protein is CASSLEGIPNSPLHF.

The V and J genes are TRBV10-1 and TRBJ1-6, with TRBD1 matching over 7 bases. V shed 8 bases, J shed 7 bases, and the junction held 8 bases outside the gene matches. The CDR3 sequence is 14 residues long. Looked up from germline, CDR1 is WNHNN and CDR2 is SYGVQD (reference sequence). The CDR3 protein is CASRDGTANSPLHF. Written as DNA, the CDR3 is TGCGCCAGCCGGGACGGGACAGCGAATTCACCCCTCCACTTT.

As for this clone: Sequence at one end of the junction differs from germline and may be a read error. The CDR3 DNA sequence: TGTGCTAGCAGCCGAGCGGGCCCCGGACAAGAGACCCAGTACTTC. Translated: CASSRAGPGQETQYF. V and J are TRBV7-7 and TRBJ2-5; tentatively, D is TRBD2 (6 bases). CDR1 is SSHAT, CDR2 FNYEAQ, per germline (reference sequence). This CDR3 region has 15 residues.

V usage is TRBV27 and J usage is TRBJ2-7; TRBD2 matches at 9 bases. Germline CDR1 is MNHEY and CDR2 is SMNVEV (reference sequence). The CDR3 runs to 16 residues. Trimming removed 3 bases from V and 7 bases from J; junction bases left unmatched: 13. The CDR3 sequence: CASSFRALAGEGEQYF. The CDR3 DNA sequence: TGTGCCAGCAGTTTCCGGGCATTAGCGGGAGAAGGAGAGCAGTACTTC.

The J gene is TRBJ1-6, the V gene TRBV6-1, with D possibly being TRBD1 (6 bases). Germline V gene lookup returns CDR1 MNHNS and CDR2 SASEGT. Trimming left V 4 bases short and J 6 bases short, with 16 bases between. This CDR3 has 16 amino acids. This CDR3 reads CASSGQRQALNSPLHF. CDR3 nucleotides: TGTGCCAGCAGTGGCCAACGACAGGCGCTTAATTCACCCCTCCACTTT.

The V and J genes are TRBV6-1 and TRBJ2-1; D might be TRBD1 (5 bases). V dropped 2 bases and J dropped 9 bases, with 14 bases sitting between them. The length of the CDR3 is 14 residues. The germline CDR1 and CDR2 sequences are MNHNS and SASEGT. The CDR3 region is CASSESVGRTEQFF. The CDR3 nucleotides are TGTGCCAGCAGTGAATCCGTGGGGCGTACTGAGCAGTTCTTC.

The J gene is TRBJ2-3, the V gene TRBV11-2; 7 bases map to TRBD1. J lost 2 bases, V lost 1 base, and 6 bases had no gene match. Germline values: CDR1 SGHAT, CDR2 FQNNGV. The CDR3 consists of 16 residues. The CDR3 bases are TGTGCCAGCAGCTTAGCCAGGACAGGCATCACAGATACGCAGTATTTT. It specifies CASSLARTGITDTQYF.

The rearrangement links TRBV18 to TRBJ1-4; the D gene is possibly TRBD1 (6 bases). V was pared by 2 bases and J by 5 bases, with 9 bases between. CDR1 and CDR2 (germline): KGHSH, LQKENI. The CDR3 has 14 residues. This CDR3 reads CASSPGQQNEKLFF. The CDR3 coding sequence is TGTGCCAGCTCACCAGGACAGCAGAATGAAAAACTGTTTTTT. Complete variable domain (other parts from reference TRBV18 and TRBJ1-4): NAGVMQNPRHLVRRRGQEARLRCSPMKGHSHVYWYRQLPEEGLKFMVYLQKENIIDESGMPKERFSAEFPKEGPSILRIQQVVRGDSAAYFCASSPGQQNEKLFFGSGTQLSVL.

The chain is built from TRBV28 and TRBJ2-7, with 7 bases fitting TRBD1. J was trimmed by 0 bases and V by 6 bases; bases with no gene match: 5. Germline V gene lookup returns CDR1 MDHEN and CDR2 SYDVKM. The CDR3 is 14 residues long. CDR3 in DNA: TGTGCCAGCAGACCGACAGGGAGCTCCTACGAGCAGTACTTC. Amino acids: CASRPTGSSYEQYF.

Notes on this clone: This sample includes further DNA sequences coding for the same CDR3. The rearrangement uses TRBV6-6 and TRBJ1-1, with a possible D match to TRBD1 (6 bases). This CDR3 has 15 residues. The germline V gene has CDR1 MNHNY and CDR2 SVGAGI (reference sequence). V was cut by 0 bases and J by 4 bases, with 12 bases left in between. The CDR3 sequence: CASSYSRGGSTEAFF. The CDR3 coding sequence is TGTGCCAGCAGTTACTCGAGAGGGGGGTCCACTGAAGCTTTCTTT.

This clone was counted only a few times. The same CDR3 arises from other DNA sequences in this sample as well. V gene TRBV28 combines with J gene TRBJ1-2; D ambiguous. Per the germline V gene, CDR1 is MDHEN and CDR2 is SYDVKM. V lost 6 bases and J lost 4, with 9 bases in between. The CDR3 runs 12 residues. CDR3 nucleotide sequence: TGTGCCAGCAGCCCAGCGGGCTATGGCTACACCTTC. Amino acids: CASSPAGYGYTF.

Comments on this clone: A read error may produce the germline difference seen at one junction end. The rearrangement links TRBV15 to TRBJ2-1, with D maybe TRBD2 (5 bases). CDR1 LNHNV and CDR2 YYDKDF come from the germline V gene (reference sequence). The CDR3 totals 15 residues. The chain's CDR3 is CATSRDPGVYNEQFF. The CDR3 DNA sequence: TGTGCCACCAGCCGAGACCCCGGGGTCTACAATGAGCAGTTCTTC.

A remark on this clone: The sample contains more than one DNA sequence encoding this CDR3. This chain links TRBV28 with TRBJ2-2; D call uncertain. V gave up 1 base and J gave up 1 base, with 4 bases separating them. Per the germline V gene, CDR1 is MDHEN and CDR2 is SYDVKM. The CDR3 length is 14 residues. Here the CDR3 reads CASSLYRNTGELFF. In nucleotides, the CDR3 is TGTGCCAGCAGTTTATATCGGAACACCGGGGAGCTGTTTTTT.

The V and J genes are TRBV19 and TRBJ1-2, with D possibly TRBD1 on 6 matching bases. CDR1 LNHDA and CDR2 SQIVND come from the germline V gene (reference sequence). The CDR3 extends over 14 amino acids. The V end was cut by 6 bases, the J end by 5 bases, with 16 bases between. The DNA of the CDR3 is TGTGCCAGTAGGACGTCGGACAGAGCTTATGGCTACACCTTC. It codes for CASRTSDRAYGYTF. Using reference TRBV19 and TRBJ1-2 for the parts outside the CDR3, the full variable domain is DGGITQSPKYLFRKEGQNVTLSCEQNLNHDAMYWYRQDPGQGLRLIYYSQIVNDFQKGDIAEGYSVSREKKESFPLTVTSAQKNPTAFYLCASRTSDRAYGYTFGSGTRLTVV.